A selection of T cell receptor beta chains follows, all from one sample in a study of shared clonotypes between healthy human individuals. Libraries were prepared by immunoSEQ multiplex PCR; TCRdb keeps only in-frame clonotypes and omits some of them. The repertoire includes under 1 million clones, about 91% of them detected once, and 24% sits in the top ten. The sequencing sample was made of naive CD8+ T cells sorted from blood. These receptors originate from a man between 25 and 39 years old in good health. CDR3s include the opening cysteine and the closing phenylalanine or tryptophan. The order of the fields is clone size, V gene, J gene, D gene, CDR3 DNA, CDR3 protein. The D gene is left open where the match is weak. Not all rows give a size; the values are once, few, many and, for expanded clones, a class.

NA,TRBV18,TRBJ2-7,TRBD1,TGTGCCAGCTCACCGGGAACAGGGGGGACCTCCTACGAGCAGTACTTC,CASSPGTGGTSYEQYF
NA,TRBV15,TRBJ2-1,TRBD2,TGTGCCACCAGCAGTTCAATTTTCGAGGGAGGGATCGATGAGCAGTTCTTC,CATSSSIFEGGIDEQFF
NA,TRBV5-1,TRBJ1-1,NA,TGCGCCAGCAGCTTGGGTACGGGGAACACTGAAGCTTTCTTT,CASSLGTGNTEAFF
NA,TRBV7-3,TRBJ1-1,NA,TGTGCCAGCAGCTTAATCGGGCTGGGCACTGAAGCTTTCTTT,CASSLIGLGTEAFF
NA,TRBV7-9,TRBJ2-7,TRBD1,TGTGCCAGCAGCCCCATAATGGGACAGGGCATCGAGCAGTACTTC,CASSPIMGQGIEQYF
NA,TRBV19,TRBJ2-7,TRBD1,TGTGCCAGTAGTAACGGACAGGGGGCCTACGAGCAGTACTTC,CASSNGQGAYEQYF
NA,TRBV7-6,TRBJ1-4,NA,TGTGCCAGCAGCAAGACAGGATATGAAAAACTGTTTTTT,CASSKTGYEKLFF
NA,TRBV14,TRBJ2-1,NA,TGTGCCAGCAGCCAAGTTGGGCAGGCCCCCTACAATGAGCAGTTCTTC,CASSQVGQAPYNEQFF
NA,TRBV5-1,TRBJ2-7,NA,TGCGCCAGCAGCTTTCGGGACTCGCTCTACGAGCAGTACTTC,CASSFRDSLYEQYF
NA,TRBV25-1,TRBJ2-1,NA,TGTGCCAGCAGTTCAGGGGGGGGGAAGTTCTTC,CASSSGGGKFF
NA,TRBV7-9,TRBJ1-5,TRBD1,TGTGCCAGCAGCCTCGACAGGGGTCGCAATCAGCCCCAGCATTTT,CASSLDRGRNQPQHF
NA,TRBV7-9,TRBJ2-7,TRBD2,TGTGCCAGCAGCCCTCGGGAGGGGTCCGAGCAGTACTTC,CASSPREGSEQYF
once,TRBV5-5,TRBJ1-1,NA,TGTGCCAGCAGCTTGGGAACCCAGGGTAACATGAACACTGAAGCTTTCTTT,CASSLGTQGNMNTEAFF
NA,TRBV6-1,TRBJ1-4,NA,TGTGCCAGCACGCAGGTCGAAAAACTGTTTTTT,CASTQVEKLFF